One and the same sample provided the 4 T cell receptor beta chains below, sequenced in a study of T cells after yellow fever vaccination. TCRdb processed the 5' RACE reads anew with MiXCR; each CDR3 protein has one entry. The data hold nearly 550,000 distinct CDR3 sequences, with 15% to 20% observed a single time. Sequenced here: PBMCs, sampled 15 days after the yellow fever booster vaccination. The receptor set was obtained from a man aged 25 to 40 who received the YFV17D yellow fever vaccine.

Here the CDR3 reads CASSVGGAGGSYEQYF. CDR3 coding DNA: TGTGCCAGCAGCGTCGGGGGAGCGGGGGGTTCCTACGAGCAGTACTTC. The gene calls are TRBV7-2 and TRBJ2-7; TRBD2 aligns across 9 bases. The CDR3 totals 16 residues. Germline V gives CDR1 SGHTA, CDR2 FQGNSA. Trimming removed 5 bases from V and 1 base from J; junction bases left unmatched: 9.

The chain uses TRBV29-1 and TRBJ2-1; D may be TRBD2 (5 bases). Per the germline V gene, CDR1 is SQVTM and CDR2 is ANQGSEA. With 6 bases removed from V and 4 bases from J, the gap between germline ends came to 16 bases. The CDR3 has 14 amino acids. CDR3 amino acids: CSVRGGETYNEQFF. As DNA, the CDR3 is TGCAGCGTCCGGGGTGGGGAAACTTACAATGAGCAGTTCTTC.

The V and J genes are TRBV20-1 and TRBJ2-5; 9 bases agree with TRBD1. The germline V gene has CDR1 DFQATT and CDR2 SNEGSKA (reference sequence). Trimming at V came to 5 bases and at J to 3 bases, leaving 4 bases not matched to a gene. The CDR3 is 13 amino acids. For the CDR3, the DNA is TGCAGTGCTGTGGACAGGGGAGAAGAGACCCAGTACTTC. Translation gives CSAVDRGEETQYF.

The chain couples TRBV20-1 to TRBJ2-5, with D perhaps being TRBD1 or TRBD2 (5 bases each). The CDR3 is 15 amino acids. Trimming pared 1 base from V and 5 bases from J, leaving 17 bases between. Germline assignment: CDR1 DFQATT and CDR2 SNEGSKA (reference sequence). The CDR3 sequence is CSARVGRDPEETQYF. The CDR3 DNA follows: TGCAGTGCTAGAGTGGGTAGGGACCCGGAGGAGACCCAGTACTTC.